This entry features one T cell receptor (beta chain) sequence. Sequenced by immunoSEQ multiplex PCR; TCRdb stores in-frame clones only, minus some. Of 200,000 to 250,000 clones in the sample, less than 90% are singletons; the top ten hold approximately 12%. This entry comes from a study of cytomegalovirus exposure and HLA in healthy donors. The CDR3 loop spans 17 amino acids. In germline, CDR1 is SGHKS, CDR2 YYEKEE (reference sequence). V lost 0 bases and J 3 bases, leaving 18 bases between the germline ends. The source is a man aged 18-30 years in good health and CMV-seropositive. The V and J genes are TRBV5-5 and TRBJ1-2; D may be TRBD1 (6 bases). The sequenced sample was PBMCs. The chain's CDR3 is CASSLGGAGGVDYGYTF. The CDR3 DNA is TGTGCCAGCAGCTTGGGAGGGGCCGGGGGCGTGGACTATGGCTACACCTTC.